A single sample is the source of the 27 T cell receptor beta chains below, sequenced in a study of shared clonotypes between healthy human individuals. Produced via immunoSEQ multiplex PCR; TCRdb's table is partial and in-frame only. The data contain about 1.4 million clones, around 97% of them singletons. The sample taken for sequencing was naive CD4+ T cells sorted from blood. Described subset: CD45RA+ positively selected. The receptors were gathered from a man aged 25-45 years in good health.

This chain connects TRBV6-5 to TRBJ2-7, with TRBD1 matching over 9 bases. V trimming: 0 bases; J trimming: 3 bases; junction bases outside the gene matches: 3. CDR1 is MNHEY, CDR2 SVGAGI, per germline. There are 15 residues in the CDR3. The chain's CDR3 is CASSYSETGGYEQYF. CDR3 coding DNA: TGTGCCAGCAGTTACTCAGAGACAGGGGGCTACGAGCAGTACTTC.

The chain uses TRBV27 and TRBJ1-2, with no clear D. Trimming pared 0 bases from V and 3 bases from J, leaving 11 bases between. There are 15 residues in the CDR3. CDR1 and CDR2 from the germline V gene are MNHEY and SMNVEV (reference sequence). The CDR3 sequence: CASSLSKRADYGYTF. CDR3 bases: TGTGCCAGCAGTTTATCGAAAAGGGCTGACTATGGCTACACCTTC.

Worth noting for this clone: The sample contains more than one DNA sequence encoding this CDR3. CDR3 bases: TGTGCCAGCAGAACGGGGAACTACGAGCAGTACTTC. Amino acids: CASRTGNYEQYF. V is TRBV6-5 and J is TRBJ2-7; D might be TRBD2 (5 bases). Trimming removed 6 bases from V and 3 bases from J, with 9 bases in between. CDR1 MNHEY and CDR2 SVGAGI come from the germline V gene. This CDR3 region has 12 residues.

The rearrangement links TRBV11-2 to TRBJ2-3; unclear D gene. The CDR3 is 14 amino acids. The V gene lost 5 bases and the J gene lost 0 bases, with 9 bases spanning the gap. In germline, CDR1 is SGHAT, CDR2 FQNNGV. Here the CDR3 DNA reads TGTGCCAGCAGCCGATACCCTAGCACAGATACGCAGTATTTT. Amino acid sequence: CASSRYPSTDTQYF.

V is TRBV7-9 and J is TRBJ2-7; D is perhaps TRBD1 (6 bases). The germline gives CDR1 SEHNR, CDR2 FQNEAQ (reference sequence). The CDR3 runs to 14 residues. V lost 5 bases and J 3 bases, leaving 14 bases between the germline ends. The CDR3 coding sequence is TGTGCCAGCAGCGAGAACCGGGACAACTACGAGCAGTACTTC. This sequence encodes CASSENRDNYEQYF. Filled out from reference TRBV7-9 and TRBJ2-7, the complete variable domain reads DTGVSQNPRHKITKRGQNVTFRCDPISEHNRLYWYRQTLGQGPEFLTYFQNEAQLEKSRLLSDRFSAERPKGSFSTLEIQRTEQGDSAMYLCASSENRDNYEQYFGPGTRLTVT.

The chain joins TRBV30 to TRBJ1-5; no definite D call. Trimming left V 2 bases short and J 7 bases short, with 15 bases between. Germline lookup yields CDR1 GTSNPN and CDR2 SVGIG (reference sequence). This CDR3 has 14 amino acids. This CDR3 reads CAWSSSGFGQPQHF. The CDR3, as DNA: TGTGCCTGGAGTTCCTCAGGTTTTGGACAGCCCCAGCATTTT. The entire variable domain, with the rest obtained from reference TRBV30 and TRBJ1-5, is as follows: SQTIHQWPATLVQPVGSPLSLECTVEGTSNPNLYWYRQAAGRGLQLLFYSVGIGQISSEVPQNLSASRPQDRQFILSSKKLLLSDSGFYLCAWSSSGFGQPQHFGDGTRLSIL.

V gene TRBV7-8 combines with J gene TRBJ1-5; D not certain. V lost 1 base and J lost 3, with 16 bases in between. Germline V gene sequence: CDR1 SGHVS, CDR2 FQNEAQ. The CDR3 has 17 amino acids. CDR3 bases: TGTGCCAGCAGCTTAGTCAGAAGCCCGTCGTCCAATCAGCCCCAGCATTTT. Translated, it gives CASSLVRSPSSNQPQHF.

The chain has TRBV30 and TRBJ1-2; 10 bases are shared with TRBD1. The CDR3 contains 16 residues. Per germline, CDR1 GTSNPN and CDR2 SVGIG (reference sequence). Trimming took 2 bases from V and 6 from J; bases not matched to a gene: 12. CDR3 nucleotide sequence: TGTGCCTGGAGTCACCCAGACAGGGGGCTTTTCGATGGCTACACCTTC. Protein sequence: CAWSHPDRGLFDGYTF.

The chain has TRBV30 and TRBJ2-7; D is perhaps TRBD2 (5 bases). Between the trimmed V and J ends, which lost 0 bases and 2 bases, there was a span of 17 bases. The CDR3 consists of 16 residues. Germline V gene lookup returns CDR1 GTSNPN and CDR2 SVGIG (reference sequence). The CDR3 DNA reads TGTGCCTGGAGTGTCGGTGTGGCGGGTGCTCCCTACGAGCAGTACTTC. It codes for CAWSVGVAGAPYEQYF. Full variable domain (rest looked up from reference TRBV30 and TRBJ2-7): SQTIHQWPATLVQPVGSPLSLECTVEGTSNPNLYWYRQAAGRGLQLLFYSVGIGQISSEVPQNLSASRPQDRQFILSSKKLLLSDSGFYLCAWSVGVAGAPYEQYFGPGTRLTVT.

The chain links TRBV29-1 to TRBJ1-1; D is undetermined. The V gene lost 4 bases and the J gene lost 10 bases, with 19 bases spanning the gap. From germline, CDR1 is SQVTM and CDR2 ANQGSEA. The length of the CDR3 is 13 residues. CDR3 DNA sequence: TGCAGCGTTGTGAGGGTTACCCCTACGGGAGCTTTCTTT. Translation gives CSVVRVTPTGAFF.

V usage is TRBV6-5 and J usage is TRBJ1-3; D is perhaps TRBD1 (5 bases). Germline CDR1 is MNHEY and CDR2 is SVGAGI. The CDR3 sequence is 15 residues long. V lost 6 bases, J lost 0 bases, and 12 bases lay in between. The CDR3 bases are TGTGCCAGCAGCCTTCGCGACAGCTCTGGAAACACCATATATTTT. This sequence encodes CASSLRDSSGNTIYF.

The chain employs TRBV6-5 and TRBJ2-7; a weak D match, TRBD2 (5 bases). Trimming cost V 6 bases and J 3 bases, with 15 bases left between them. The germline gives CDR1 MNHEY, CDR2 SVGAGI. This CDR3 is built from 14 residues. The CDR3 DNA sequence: TGTGCCAGCAGGCGGGCCGCCGGGCACTACGAGCAGTACTTC. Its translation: CASRRAAGHYEQYF.

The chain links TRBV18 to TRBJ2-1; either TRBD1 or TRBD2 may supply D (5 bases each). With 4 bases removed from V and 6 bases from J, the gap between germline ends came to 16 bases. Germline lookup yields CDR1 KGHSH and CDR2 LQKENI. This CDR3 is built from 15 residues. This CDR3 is CASSLRDGGGNEQFF. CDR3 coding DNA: TGTGCCAGCTCACTAAGGGACGGTGGTGGCAATGAGCAGTTCTTC.

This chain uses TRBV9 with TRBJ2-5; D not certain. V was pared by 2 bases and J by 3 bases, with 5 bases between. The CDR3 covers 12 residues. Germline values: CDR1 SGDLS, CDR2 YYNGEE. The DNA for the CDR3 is TGTGCCAGCAGCGTGTCCGAAGAGACCCAGTACTTC. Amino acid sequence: CASSVSEETQYF.

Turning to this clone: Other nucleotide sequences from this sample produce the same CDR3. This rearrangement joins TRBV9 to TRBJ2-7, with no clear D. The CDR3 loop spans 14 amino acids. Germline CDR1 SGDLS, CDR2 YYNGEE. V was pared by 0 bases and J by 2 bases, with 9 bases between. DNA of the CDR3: TGTGCCAGCAGCGTAGCCGGGTCAACCTACGAGCAGTACTTC. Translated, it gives CASSVAGSTYEQYF.

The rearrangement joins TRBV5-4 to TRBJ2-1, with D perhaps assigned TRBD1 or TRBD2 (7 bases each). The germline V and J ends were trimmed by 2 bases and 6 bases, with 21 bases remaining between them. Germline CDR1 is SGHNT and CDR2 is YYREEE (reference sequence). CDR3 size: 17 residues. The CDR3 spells CASSLGGRAGPANEQFF. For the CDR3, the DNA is TGTGCCAGCAGCTTAGGGGGCCGAGCGGGACCGGCCAATGAGCAGTTCTTC.

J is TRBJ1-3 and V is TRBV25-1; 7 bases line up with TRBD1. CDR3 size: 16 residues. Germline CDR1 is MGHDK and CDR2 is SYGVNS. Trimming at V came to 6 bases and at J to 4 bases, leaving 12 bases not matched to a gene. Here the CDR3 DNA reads TGTGCCAGCAGGGCTCACAGGGGCCTACAGGGAAACACCATATATTTT. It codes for CASRAHRGLQGNTIYF.

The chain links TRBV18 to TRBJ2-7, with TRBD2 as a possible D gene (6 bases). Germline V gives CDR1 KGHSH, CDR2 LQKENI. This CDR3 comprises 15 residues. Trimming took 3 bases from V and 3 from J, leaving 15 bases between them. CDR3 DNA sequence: TGTGCCAGCTCACCTAAGGATAGCGGAGTCTACGAGCAGTACTTC. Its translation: CASSPKDSGVYEQYF.

The CDR3, as DNA: TGTGCCAGCAGCGAGGGGACGGCCCCCAGAGTGCTGTTTTTT. Translation: CASSEGTAPRVLFF. The V gene is TRBV9, the J gene TRBJ2-2, with D perhaps given as TRBD1 or TRBD2 (5 bases each). V lost 3 bases to trimming and J lost 13 bases, with 19 bases between them. CDR1 SGDLS and CDR2 YYNGEE come from the germline V gene. CDR3 length: 14 residues.

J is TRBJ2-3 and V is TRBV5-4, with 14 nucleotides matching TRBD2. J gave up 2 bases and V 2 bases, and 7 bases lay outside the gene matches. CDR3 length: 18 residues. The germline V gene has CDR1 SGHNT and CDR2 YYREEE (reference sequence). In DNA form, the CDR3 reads TGTGCCAGCAGCTTAGGGGGACTAGCGGGGGCCTACACAGATACGCAGTATTTT. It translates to CASSLGGLAGAYTDTQYF.

This CDR3 reads CASSLRRGTEAFF. CDR3 coding DNA: TGTGCCAGCAGTTTACGAAGGGGAACTGAAGCTTTCTTT. The V gene is TRBV7-2, the J gene TRBJ1-1; D possibly corresponds to TRBD1 (5 bases). CDR1 and CDR2 (germline): SGHTA, FQGNSA. V lost 6 bases and J 5 bases, leaving 13 bases between the germline ends. The CDR3 extends over 13 amino acids.

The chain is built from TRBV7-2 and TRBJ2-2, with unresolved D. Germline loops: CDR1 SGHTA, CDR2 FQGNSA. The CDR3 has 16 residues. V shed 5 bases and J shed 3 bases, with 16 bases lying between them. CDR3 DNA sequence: TGTGCCAGCAGCCCCCGCCCACACTCATACACCGGGGAGCTGTTTTTT. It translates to CASSPRPHSYTGELFF.

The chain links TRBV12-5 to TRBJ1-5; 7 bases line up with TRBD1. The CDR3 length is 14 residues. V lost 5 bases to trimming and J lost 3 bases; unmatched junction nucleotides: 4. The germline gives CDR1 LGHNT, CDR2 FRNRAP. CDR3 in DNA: TGTGCTAGTGGTCGAGGACAGGACAATCAGCCCCAGCATTTT. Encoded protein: CASGRGQDNQPQHF.

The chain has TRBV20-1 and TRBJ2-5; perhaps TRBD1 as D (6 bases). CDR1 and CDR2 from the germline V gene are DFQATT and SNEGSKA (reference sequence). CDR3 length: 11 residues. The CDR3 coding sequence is TGCACCCCAGGGGACCAAGAGACCCAGTACTTC. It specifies CTPGDQETQYF.

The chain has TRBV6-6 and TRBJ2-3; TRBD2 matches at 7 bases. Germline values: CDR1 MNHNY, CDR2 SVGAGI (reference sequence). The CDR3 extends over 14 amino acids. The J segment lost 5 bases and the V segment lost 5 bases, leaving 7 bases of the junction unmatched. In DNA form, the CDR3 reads TGTGCCAGCAGTAGACGACTAGCCGGAGATACGCAGTATTTT. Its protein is CASSRRLAGDTQYF.

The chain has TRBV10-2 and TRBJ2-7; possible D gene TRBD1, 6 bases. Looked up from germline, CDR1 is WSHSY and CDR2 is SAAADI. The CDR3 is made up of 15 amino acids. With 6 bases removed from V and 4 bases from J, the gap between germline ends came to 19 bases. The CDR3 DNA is TGCGCCAGCAGGGCCGGGGACATAAGATCGTACGAGCAGTACTTC. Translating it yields CASRAGDIRSYEQYF.

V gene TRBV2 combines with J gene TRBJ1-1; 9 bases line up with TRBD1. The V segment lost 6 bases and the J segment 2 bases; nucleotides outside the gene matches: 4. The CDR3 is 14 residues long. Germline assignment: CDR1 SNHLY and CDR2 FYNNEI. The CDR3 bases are TGTGCCAGCAGCCGGGACAGGGCCAACACTGAAGCTTTCTTT. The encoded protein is CASSRDRANTEAFF.